This TCR beta chain comes out of a study of cytomegalovirus exposure and HLA in healthy donors. PCR was performed using 60 Vbeta and 13 Jbeta primers. Measured with immunoSEQ multiplex PCR; TCRdb has only the in-frame clones, and not every one. The sample includes tens of thousands of clones, more than 70% of them seen just once. V shed 4 bases and J shed 8 bases, with 21 bases lying between them. Germline V gives CDR1 SGHVS, CDR2 FNYEAQ. The CDR3 extends over 17 amino acids. Source material: PBMCs. The chain is built from TRBV7-6 and TRBJ1-6; D is perhaps TRBD1 (6 bases). This clonotype was sampled from a male donor in good health and CMV-seronegative. CDR3 region: CASSSRTVLSHYSPLHF. Here the CDR3 DNA reads TGTGCCAGCAGCTCCCGGACAGTTCTCTCTCACTATTCACCCCTCCACTTT.